This T cell receptor beta chain was documented in a study of molecular identifiers for immune sequencing clone quantification. TCRdb called the PCR reads again in MiXCR, with one record for every CDR3 protein. The repertoire holds fewer than 350,000 distinct CDR3 sequences, with 24% as singletons. Sorted naive CD8 T cells were those defined as CD8+CD4-CCR7+CD45RA+. CDR3 length: 17 residues. Worth noting for this clonotype: Since a much larger clone is just one base distant, this may be a read error.

The chain has TRBV5-3 and TRBJ2-6; D gene uncertain. TRBV5-3 is placed among ORFs of uncertain function. Sequenced sample: naive CD8+ T cells from blood, with Jurkat cell RNA spiked in. Indicated subset: FACS-sorted CD8+CD4-CCR7+CD45RA+ naive T cells. The TCR comes from a human donor in good health. Some libraries in this study had Jurkat cell RNA spiked in. The CDR3 loop is CASSLVGPLPRANVLTF. The CDR3, as DNA: TGTGCCAGCAGCTTGGTGGGCCCTTTGCCCAGGGCCAACGTCCTGACTTTC.